This TCR beta chain was retrieved from a study of cytomegalovirus exposure and HLA in healthy donors. Trimming took 8 bases from V and 1 from J, leaving 15 bases between them. The CDR3 runs 14 residues. Germline CDR1 reads SGHAT; CDR2 reads FQNNGV. Amplification used 60 Vbeta primers and 13 Jbeta primers. In the original processing: Later work found approximately 87 million unique TCR beta chains, with 9.5 million to 14 million shared. The method was immunoSEQ multiplex PCR; TCRdb's version includes in-frame clones alone and lacks a portion of them. V and J calls and clone size are those listed in that table; D and trimming were worked out from the DNA. The sample lists about 160,000 clones, less than 80% seen once, with roughly 2% in the top ten. Points on this clone: Antigen: not known.

Findings and limits, study-wide: TCR beta sequences reportedly predicted most subjects' HLA-A and HLA-B alleles accurately. 87-base-pair reads could not separate some V segments, including TRBV6-2 and TRBV6-3.

The TCR was taken from a middle-aged man in good health and CMV-seronegative. The sample taken for sequencing was PBMCs. The chain couples TRBV11-2 to TRBJ2-7, with D perhaps matching TRBD1 (5 bases). CDR3 loop: CASGPLQGSYEQYF. Here the CDR3 DNA reads TGTGCCAGCGGACCTCTTCAGGGTTCCTACGAGCAGTACTTC.